This TCR beta chain was identified in a study of T cell changes during pregnancy in multiple sclerosis. Only in-frame clones appear in the TCRdb table, and some are missing; sequencing was by immunoSEQ multiplex PCR. The sample has about 60,000 clones; 91% are singletons. This CDR3 comprises 15 residues. Trimming removed 0 bases from V and 4 bases from J, with 10 bases in between. Germline V gene lookup returns CDR1 LGHNA and CDR2 YSLEER. Sequenced here: CD4+ T cells from peripheral blood mononuclear cells, sampled in the first trimester of pregnancy. The TCR comes from a female donor with multiple sclerosis, enrolled in a pregnancy study. This chain uses TRBV4-3 with TRBJ1-3; D ambiguous. CDR3 nucleotides: TGCGCCAGCAGCCAAGAGATGCGGGGAGGAAACACCATATATTTT. Its translation: CASSQEMRGGNTIYF.